Following are 20 T cell receptor beta chains from one sample sequenced in a study of blood T cell repertoires in COVID-19. The data were produced by immunoSEQ multiplex PCR, yet TCRdb's version contains in-frame clones alone and is incomplete. The table has roughly 160,000 clones, roughly 93% seen once. Sequencing was carried out using peripheral blood. The source is a young man with acute or convalescent COVID-19.

This chain connects TRBV18 to TRBJ1-2; TRBD1 agrees at 11 bases. CDR1 and CDR2 (germline): KGHSH, LQKENI. V trimming: 5 bases; J trimming: 6 bases; junction bases outside the gene matches: 11. CDR3 length: 16 amino acids. The CDR3 spells CASSSGTGGQRNGYTF. The CDR3 DNA is TGTGCCAGCTCATCCGGGACAGGGGGACAGAGGAATGGCTACACCTTC.

The chain recombines TRBV6-5 with TRBJ1-1; D perhaps matches TRBD1 (5 bases). The germline gives CDR1 MNHEY, CDR2 SVGAGI. With 7 bases removed from V and 2 bases from J, the gap between germline ends came to 17 bases. The CDR3 has 15 amino acids. The DNA for the CDR3 is TGTGCCAGCACTAACGGGGGTCTACCCAACACTGAAGCTTTCTTT. It yields the protein CASTNGGLPNTEAFF.

J is TRBJ1-4 and V is TRBV7-9; D remains ambiguous. Trimming took 5 bases from V and 8 from J, leaving 15 bases between them. There are 14 residues in the CDR3. Germline CDR1 and CDR2: SEHNR and FQNEAQ (reference sequence). The CDR3 loop reads CASSPDRSEEKLFF. CDR3 DNA sequence: TGTGCCAGCAGCCCCGATCGTAGCGAGGAAAAACTGTTTTTT.

The chain carries TRBV19 and TRBJ1-3, with 7 bases matching TRBD1. V shed 8 bases and J 0 bases; nucleotides not matched to a gene: 4. The CDR3 has 14 amino acids. Per the germline V gene, CDR1 is LNHDA and CDR2 is SQIVND (reference sequence). CDR3 DNA sequence: TGTGCCAGTCGGGCAGGGGGCTCTGGAAACACCATATATTTT. This encodes CASRAGGSGNTIYF.

J is TRBJ1-6 and V is TRBV6-7; 9 nucleotides line up with TRBD1. TRBV6-7 falls under the ORF class, with uncertain function. This CDR3 region has 16 residues. Unmatched junction bases numbered 15, after V lost 9 bases and J lost 9 bases. CDR3 sequence: CASPPDLGTGSSPLHF. CDR3 nucleotide sequence: TGTGCCAGTCCGCCTGATCTAGGGACAGGGAGTTCACCCCTCCACTTT.

The CDR3 is CASSERREGLYNEQFF. The CDR3 DNA follows: TGTGCCAGCAGTGAAAGGCGGGAGGGCCTCTACAATGAGCAGTTCTTC. The genes are TRBV6-1 and TRBJ2-1; TRBD2 aligns across 9 bases. Germline V gives CDR1 MNHNS, CDR2 SASEGT. After removal of 2 bases from V and 3 bases from J, the junction contained 5 bases not matched to a gene. This CDR3 has 16 amino acids.

The CDR3 is CASAFAGEPYEQYF. The CDR3 DNA reads as TGCGCCAGCGCGTTCGCGGGGGAACCCTACGAGCAGTACTTC. The chain joins TRBV10-2 to TRBJ2-7; TRBD2 aligns across 7 bases. There are 14 residues in the CDR3. Trimming cost V 8 bases and J 2 bases; bases outside gene matches: 9. Looked up from germline, CDR1 is WSHSY and CDR2 is SAAADI.

This clone was picked up a small number of times. V is TRBV19 and J is TRBJ1-4, with D possibly TRBD1 on 5 matching bases. The germline V gene encodes CDR1 LNHDA and CDR2 SQIVND (reference sequence). The CDR3 loop spans 13 amino acids. The ends were cut back, 5 bases at V and 7 bases at J, with 11 bases in the middle. The CDR3 region has the DNA TGTGCCAGTAGTGGGCAGGGAGGTGAAAAACTGTTTTTT. This encodes CASSGQGGEKLFF.

The chain carries TRBV7-9 and TRBJ2-3; D might be TRBD2 (5 bases). V was trimmed by 2 bases and J by 8 bases, leaving 8 bases between them. The CDR3 has 12 amino acids. Germline V CDR1 and CDR2: SEHNR, FQNEAQ (reference sequence). The CDR3 reads CASSLNEGTQYF. CDR3 DNA: TGTGCCAGCAGCTTAAACGAGGGTACGCAGTATTTT.

The chain couples TRBV6-1 to TRBJ1-3; 11 nucleotides line up with TRBD1. The V segment lost 4 bases and the J segment 4 bases; nucleotides outside the gene matches: 12. The length of the CDR3 is 18 residues. The germline V gene encodes CDR1 MNHNS and CDR2 SASEGT. CDR3 bases: TGTGCCAGCAGTGCAATAGGACAGGGGGCACTTTTGGGAAACACCATATATTTT. Its protein product is CASSAIGQGALLGNTIYF.

In its sample, this clone was seen a few times. This rearrangement joins TRBV7-7 to TRBJ2-1; TRBD1 agrees at 10 bases. CDR3 length: 14 residues. V was clipped by 8 bases and J by 8 bases; unmatched bases: 9. CDR1 is SSHAT, CDR2 FNYEAQ, per germline (reference sequence). In nucleotides, the CDR3 is TGTGCCAGCGCCCGGGACAGGGGATTCGATGAGCAGTTCTTC. It specifies CASARDRGFDEQFF.

The genes are TRBV2 and TRBJ1-2; D might be TRBD1 (5 bases). Germline loops: CDR1 SNHLY, CDR2 FYNNEI. V was trimmed by 5 bases and J by 0 bases, leaving 7 bases between them. There are 13 residues in the CDR3. Here the CDR3 reads CASSPGANYGYTF. In nucleotides, the CDR3 is TGTGCCAGCAGTCCGGGGGCTAACTATGGCTACACCTTC.

CDR3 nucleotide sequence: TGTGCCACCAGTGAGGCAGGGAAGGTGAGCTCCTATAATTCACCCCTCCACTTT. Translating it yields CATSEAGKVSSYNSPLHF. The chain joins TRBV24-1 to TRBJ1-6, with D possibly being TRBD1 (5 bases). This CDR3 has 18 amino acids. V dropped 4 bases and J dropped 0 bases, with 15 bases sitting between them. Germline V gene sequence: CDR1 KGHDR, CDR2 SFDVKD.

This clone was found once. The rearrangement links TRBV29-1 to TRBJ1-1; 7 nucleotides align to TRBD1. With V trimmed by 2 bases and J by 3 bases, 9 bases remained unmatched. The CDR3 contains 15 residues. Germline V gene sequence: CDR1 SQVTM, CDR2 ANQGSEA. CDR3 residues: CSVERGLGGDTEAFF. The CDR3 DNA is TGCAGCGTTGAAAGGGGGCTGGGTGGGGACACTGAAGCTTTCTTT.

CDR3 in DNA: TGTGCTAGTGGTTCTCTAGGGGTGGATACGCAGTATTTT. Amino acid sequence: CASGSLGVDTQYF. This rearrangement joins TRBV12-5 to TRBJ2-3, with TRBD1 as a possible D gene (5 bases). This CDR3 contains 13 residues. Germline V lookup: CDR1 LGHNT, CDR2 FRNRAP. Trimming took 4 bases from V and 6 from J, leaving 11 bases between them.

The chain recombines TRBV30 with TRBJ2-1; 12 bases agree with TRBD2. The germline gives CDR1 GTSNPN, CDR2 SVGIG (reference sequence). Trimming cost V 2 bases and J 2 bases; bases outside gene matches: 4. The CDR3 is made up of 16 amino acids. DNA for the CDR3: TGTGCCTGGAGTCGGTCTAGCGGGGGGGCCTACAATGAGCAGTTCTTC. Its translation is CAWSRSSGGAYNEQFF.

V gene TRBV5-1 combines with J gene TRBJ1-1; 7 bases fit TRBD1. The CDR3 is made up of 14 amino acids. With 5 bases clipped from V and 0 bases from J, the junction kept 4 bases outside the gene matches. The germline V gene has CDR1 SGHRS and CDR2 YFSETQ. In nucleotides, the CDR3 is TGCGCCAGCAGGGGACAGAGCATGAACACTGAAGCTTTCTTT. This encodes CASRGQSMNTEAFF.

The chain links TRBV19 to TRBJ1-4; perhaps TRBD1 as D (5 bases). V lost 5 bases and J lost 4, with 17 bases in between. CDR1 and CDR2 (germline): LNHDA, SQIVND (reference sequence). CDR3 length equals 16 residues. CDR3 nucleotides: TGTGCCAGTAGTTCCCCCCCCGGGGGTAATAATGAAAAACTGTTTTTT. This sequence encodes CASSSPPGGNNEKLFF.

This sequence joins TRBV11-2 and TRBJ1-1, with D maybe TRBD1 (6 bases). CDR1 is SGHAT and CDR2 is FQNNGV in the germline V gene. V was trimmed by 6 bases and J by 1 base, leaving 15 bases between them. The CDR3 is 15 residues long. CDR3 DNA: TGTGCCAGCAGGGGCCAGGGGTCGCCGAACACTGAAGCTTTCTTT. This gives the protein CASRGQGSPNTEAFF.

V gene TRBV2 combines with J gene TRBJ2-2; 9 bases fit TRBD2. CDR1 and CDR2 (germline): SNHLY, FYNNEI. V shed 2 bases and J 7 bases; nucleotides not matched to a gene: 8. The CDR3 covers 16 residues. The CDR3 region is CASSEIELAGGGELFF. CDR3 in DNA: TGTGCCAGCAGTGAAATAGAACTAGCGGGCGGCGGGGAGCTGTTTTTT.